Reported below is one T cell receptor beta chain. Produced via immunoSEQ multiplex PCR; TCRdb's table is partial and in-frame only. The sample records more than 200,000 clones, about 90% being singletons. The data belong to a study of blood T cell repertoires in COVID-19. Study members were between about 18 and 100 years old and lived in some 26 US regions. The study assigned cohorts using participant-reported clinical history. J was trimmed by 3 bases and V by 5 bases; bases with no gene match: 2. Germline-derived CDR1 and CDR2 are SGHTA and FQGTGA. The CDR3 is 13 residues long. The gene calls are TRBV7-3 and TRBJ1-1; TRBD1 matches 8 bases. This TCR was sampled from a young woman with acute COVID-19. The specimen sequenced was PBMCs or T cells enriched from blood (not recorded which). Here the CDR3 DNA reads TGTGCCAGCAGCAAACAGGGGGACACTGAAGCTTTCTTT. Translated, it gives CASSKQGDTEAFF.